This TCR beta chain was identified during a study of CD8+CD57+ T cells in acquired aplastic anemia (dated by TCRdb to the late 2010s). Regarding the research as a whole: A mean of approximately 3 ug of DNA, ranging from roughly 0.18 to 30 ug, was extracted from sorted CD4+ and CD8+ cells. A CD8+CD57+ expansion meant a frequency higher than the mean frequency seen in healthy subjects. What the research found in general, with its limitations: Between patients and healthy controls, no significant difference in CD8+ Simpson's diversity was found (P=0.060). Although around 30 CD8+ CDR3 sequences were shared by patients and controls, these sequences appeared highly expressed in patients and within the immunodominant clones of patients.

Patients chosen for sequencing had shown expansion of CD8+CD57+ cells by flow cytometry. Severe acquired aplastic anemia was diagnosed in all patients according to International Study of Aplastic Anemia and Agranulocytosis and Camitta criteria. Patients had received no therapy at the time of blood sampling. The study deep-sequenced TCR repertoires of sorted CD4+ and CD8+ blood T cells from severe aplastic anemia patients and healthy subjects. In the USA, patient enrollment took place under clinicaltrials.gov protocols 00001620, 01623167, 00001397, 00071045, 00081523 and 00961064. Ficoll-Paque density gradient centrifugation was used to isolate peripheral blood mononuclear cells. Before DNA was extracted, CD4+ and CD8+ T cells were sorted using either FACS or magnetic beads. Profiling of TCR beta VDJ combinations and CDR3 sequences used genomic DNA as the template. An Illumina HiSeq 2000 was used for TCR repertoire sequencing. As for how the authors treated the data: TRBV/TRBJ rearrangement plots, CDR3 size and DJ length profiles, and Simpson's diversity index were used to evaluate the repertoires. The most abundant DNA sequence in the deep sequencing data was taken as the immunodominant clone. CDR3 amino acid sequences were screened for sharing across subjects and compared with published repertoires and the VDJdb database. TCRdb reprocessing: public reads trimmed at Q25 with fastp, clones called with MiXCR, in-frame beta chains kept. Entries that share a CDR3 protein sequence are merged under the most common genes and DNA. The V and J calls come from TCRdb's annotation, not from the publication. The sample includes approximately 300,000 distinct CDR3 sequences, with under 60% observed a single time. The top ten clonotypes cover around 1.3% of the sample.

This clonotype has more than one count but fewer than ten. Its recognized antigen is unknown. Base qualities are missing; no much larger clone stands one base away. In the germline V gene (reference sequence), CDR1 corresponds to WNHNN and CDR2 to SYGVQD. V is pared back by 3 bases and J by 1 base, with 12 bases lying between the germline termini. Taken from cysteine to phenylalanine, the CDR3 has 15 residues. The read is trimmed to its CDR3 DNA, 45 bases read in frame from base 1. The origin of this receptor is a human donor with aplastic anemia. In this chain, TRBV10-1 is recombined with TRBJ2-5; a weak D assignment points to TRBD1 (6 bases agree). Sequenced sample: sorted CD4+, CD8+, or CD8+CD57+ T cells (not recorded which) from PBMCs. The sequenced DNA is TGCGCCAGCAGTGATAGTCTGGACAGCCAAGAGACCCAGTACTTC. The resulting protein is CASSDSLDSQETQYF.